A single sample is the source of the 14 T cell receptor beta chains below, sequenced in a study of cytomegalovirus exposure and HLA in healthy donors. Use of 60 Vbeta and 13 Jbeta primers characterized the PCR. The assay was immunoSEQ multiplex PCR, and TCRdb's table has in-frame clones only and misses some. The repertoire includes about 180,000 clones, approximately 78% of them detected once, and 2% to 3% sits in the top ten. The sequenced material came from PBMCs. Receptor source: a human donor in good health.

The chain links TRBV5-1 to TRBJ1-4; 7 nucleotides agree with TRBD1. Unmatched junction bases numbered 11, after V lost 4 bases and J lost 8 bases. This CDR3 has 15 amino acids. Germline CDR1 SGHRS, CDR2 YFSETQ. CDR3 coding DNA: TGCGCCAGCAGCCTGGAGGGGGACAGTCACGAAAAACTGTTTTTT. It codes for CASSLEGDSHEKLFF.

This clone was counted a few times. The rearrangement uses TRBV25-1 and TRBJ1-1; TRBD1 might be the D (5 bases). V was cut by 0 bases and J by 6 bases, with 17 bases left in between. The germline V gene has CDR1 MGHDK and CDR2 SYGVNS. This CDR3 has 16 residues. In DNA form, the CDR3 reads TGTGCCAGCAGTGAATATGAGCTAGGGGCAGTCGCTGAAGCTTTCTTT. This gives the protein CASSEYELGAVAEAFF.

V gene TRBV29-1 combines with J gene TRBJ2-7; a weak D match, TRBD2 (5 bases). Trimming took off 4 bases at V and 3 bases at J, with 16 bases between the two ends. In germline, CDR1 is SQVTM, CDR2 ANQGSEA. CDR3 size: 14 residues. The CDR3 DNA sequence: TGCAGCGTTGTCCCCGATCGGGGAAGCTACGAGCAGTACTTC. This sequence encodes CSVVPDRGSYEQYF.

CDR3 residues: CASTRQAGGPIDTQYF. CDR3 in DNA: TGCGCCAGCACAAGGCAAGCGGGGGGGCCTATAGATACGCAGTATTTT. The chain combines TRBV5-1 with TRBJ2-3, with TRBD2 identical over 10 bases. The CDR3 has 16 amino acids. The V gene's germline CDR1 is SGHRS and CDR2 YFSETQ. V lost 6 bases and J lost 5; bases outside the gene matches: 12.

The gene calls are TRBV19 and TRBJ1-2; 9 bases are shared with TRBD1. The CDR3 totals 12 residues. Germline CDR1 and CDR2: LNHDA and SQIVND (reference sequence). With V trimmed by 7 bases and J by 8 bases, 5 bases remained unmatched. The CDR3 loop reads CASMGQGRGYTF. As DNA, the CDR3 is TGTGCCAGTATGGGACAGGGCCGCGGCTACACCTTC.

The rearrangement uses TRBV19 and TRBJ1-1, with D maybe TRBD1 (6 bases). Trimming removed 7 bases from V and 5 bases from J, with 20 bases in between. The CDR3 is 15 residues long. Per germline, CDR1 LNHDA and CDR2 SQIVND (reference sequence). In nucleotides, the CDR3 is TGTGCCAGTACCATGGGGGCAGGGCGAGGGACTGAAGCTTTCTTT. This gives the protein CASTMGAGRGTEAFF.

The table lists this clone with a few counts. This chain connects TRBV6-5 to TRBJ1-2; 8 nucleotides agree with TRBD1. Trimming took 2 bases from V and 4 from J; bases not matched to a gene: 9. This CDR3 spans 16 amino acids. Germline CDR1 reads MNHEY; CDR2 reads SVGAGI. CDR3 sequence reads: CASSYRSVDRGYGYTF. CDR3 DNA sequence: TGTGCCAGCAGTTACCGCTCAGTAGACAGGGGCTATGGCTACACCTTC.

This chain joins TRBV18 and TRBJ2-3; TRBD2 matches at 8 bases. The CDR3 is made up of 17 amino acids. Germline V gene sequence: CDR1 KGHSH, CDR2 LQKENI. With 6 bases clipped from V and 1 base from J, the junction kept 12 bases outside the gene matches. CDR3 sequence (DNA): TGTGCCAGCTCGAACCAGGGGCTAGCGGGTCGCACAGATACGCAGTATTTT. It encodes CASSNQGLAGRTDTQYF. The full variable domain, in which reference TRBV18 and TRBJ2-3 provide the parts outside the CDR3, is NAGVMQNPRHLVRRRGQEARLRCSPMKGHSHVYWYRQLPEEGLKFMVYLQKENIIDESGMPKERFSAEFPKEGPSILRIQQVVRGDSAAYFCASSNQGLAGRTDTQYFGPGTRLTVL.

This clone was observed a few times. The rearrangement links TRBV5-4 to TRBJ2-7; TRBD1 might be the D (6 bases). The CDR3 loop spans 13 amino acids. Germline V gene lookup returns CDR1 SGHNT and CDR2 YYREEE (reference sequence). Trimming took 4 bases from V and 5 from J, leaving 13 bases between them. DNA for the CDR3: TGTGCCAGCAGCCCGAAGGGGGACCACGAGCAGTACTTC. It translates to CASSPKGDHEQYF.

The chain joins TRBV7-2 to TRBJ2-5, with 8 bases lining up with TRBD2. The CDR3 loop spans 14 amino acids. V was pared by 2 bases and J by 4 bases, with 3 bases of the junction left unmatched. The germline gives CDR1 SGHTA, CDR2 FQGNSA. The CDR3 DNA sequence: TGTGCCAGCAGCTTACTGACTAGCGTAGAGACCCAGTACTTC. Its translation is CASSLLTSVETQYF.

In the case of this clone: A read error may account for a junction end that differs from germline. The CDR3 nucleotides read TGTGCTAGCAGCTTAGCGATAGGGGGAGCAGATACGCAGTATTTT. This gives the protein CASSLAIGGADTQYF. This chain connects TRBV7-7 to TRBJ2-3, with D perhaps matching TRBD1 (6 bases). Germline-derived CDR1 and CDR2 are SSHAT and FNYEAQ (reference sequence). There are 15 residues in the CDR3.

V gene TRBV5-4 combines with J gene TRBJ2-5; maybe TRBD1 (6 bases). From germline, CDR1 is SGHNT and CDR2 YYREEE (reference sequence). CDR3 length: 14 residues. Trimming pared 4 bases from V and 2 bases from J, leaving 12 bases between. CDR3 sequence (DNA): TGTGCCAGCAGCCCGGGACACAGACAAGAGACCCAGTACTTC. Translation gives CASSPGHRQETQYF. The whole variable domain, filled in from reference TRBV5-4 and TRBJ2-5, reads ETGVTQSPTHLIKTRGQQVTLRCSSQSGHNTVSWYQQALGQGPQFIFQYYREEENGRGNFPPRFSGLQFPNYSSELNVNALELDDSALYLCASSPGHRQETQYFGPGTRLLVL.

The chain's CDR3 is CASSPVTYEQYF. The CDR3 coding sequence is TGTGCCAGCAGCCCGGTGACCTACGAGCAGTACTTC. The chain employs TRBV7-3 and TRBJ2-7; D gene unclear. V was clipped by 5 bases and J by 2 bases, with 7 bases between them. This CDR3 is 12 amino acids long. Germline V gene data show CDR1 as SGHTA and CDR2 as FQGTGA.

The CDR3 spells CASSGDGTGELFF. The CDR3 DNA reads TGTGCCAGCAGTGGAGACGGGACCGGGGAGCTGTTTTTT. The J gene is TRBJ2-2, the V gene TRBV6-4; D not certain. The germline gives CDR1 MRHNA, CDR2 SNTAGT. The CDR3 is made up of 13 amino acids. V lost 4 bases and J lost 5, with 8 bases in between.